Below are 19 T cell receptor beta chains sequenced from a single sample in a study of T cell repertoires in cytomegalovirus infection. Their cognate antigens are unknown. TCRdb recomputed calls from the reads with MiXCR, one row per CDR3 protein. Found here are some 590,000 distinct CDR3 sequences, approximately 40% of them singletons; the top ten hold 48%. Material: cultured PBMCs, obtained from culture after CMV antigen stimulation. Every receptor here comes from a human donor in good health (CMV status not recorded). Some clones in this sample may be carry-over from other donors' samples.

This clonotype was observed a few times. The CDR3 DNA sequence: TGTGCCAGCAGTGAGGGGGTCAATGAGCAGTTCTTC. Protein product: CASSEGVNEQFF. The chain couples TRBV4-2 to TRBJ2-1, with D possibly matching TRBD1 (6 bases). Between the trimmed V and J ends, which lost 6 bases and 6 bases, there was a span of 9 bases. Per germline, CDR1 LGHNA and CDR2 YNFKEQ. The CDR3 contains 12 residues.

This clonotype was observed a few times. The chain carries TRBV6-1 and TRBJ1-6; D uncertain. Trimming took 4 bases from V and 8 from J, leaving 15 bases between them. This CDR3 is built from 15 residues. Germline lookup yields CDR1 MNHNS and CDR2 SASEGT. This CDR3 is CASSATGARDSPLHF. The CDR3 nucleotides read TGTGCCAGCAGTGCAACGGGAGCGCGGGATTCACCCCTCCACTTT.

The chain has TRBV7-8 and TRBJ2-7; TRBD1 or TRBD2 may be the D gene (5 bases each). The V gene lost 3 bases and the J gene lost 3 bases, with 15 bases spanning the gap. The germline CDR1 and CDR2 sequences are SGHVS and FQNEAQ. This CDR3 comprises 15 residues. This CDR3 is CASSLGRGAGYEQYF. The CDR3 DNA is TGTGCCAGCAGCTTGGGGCGAGGGGCCGGCTACGAGCAGTACTTC.

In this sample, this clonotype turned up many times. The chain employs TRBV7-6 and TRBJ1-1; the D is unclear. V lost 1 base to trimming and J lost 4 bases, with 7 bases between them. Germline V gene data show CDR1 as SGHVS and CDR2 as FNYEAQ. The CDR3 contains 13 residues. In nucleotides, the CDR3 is TGTGCCAGCAGCTTAGAGGGTAGCACTGAAGCTTTCTTT. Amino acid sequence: CASSLEGSTEAFF.

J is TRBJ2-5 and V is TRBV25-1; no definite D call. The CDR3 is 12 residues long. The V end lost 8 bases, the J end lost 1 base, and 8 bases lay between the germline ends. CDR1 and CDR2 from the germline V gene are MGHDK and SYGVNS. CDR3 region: CASGNFQETQYF. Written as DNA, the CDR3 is TGTGCCAGCGGGAACTTCCAAGAGACCCAGTACTTC.

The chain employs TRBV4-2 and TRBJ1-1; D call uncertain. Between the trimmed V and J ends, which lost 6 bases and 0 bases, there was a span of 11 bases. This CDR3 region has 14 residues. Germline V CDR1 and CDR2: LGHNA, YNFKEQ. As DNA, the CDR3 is TGTGCCAGCAGATTTAGCGGCATGAACACTGAAGCTTTCTTT. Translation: CASRFSGMNTEAFF.

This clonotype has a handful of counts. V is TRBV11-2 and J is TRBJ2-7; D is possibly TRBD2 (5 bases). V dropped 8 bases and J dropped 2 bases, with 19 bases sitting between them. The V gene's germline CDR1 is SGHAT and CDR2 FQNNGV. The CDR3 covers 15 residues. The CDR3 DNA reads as TGTGCCAGCTTACTCCAACGGCCCGGGGCCTACGAGCAGTACTTC. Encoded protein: CASLLQRPGAYEQYF.

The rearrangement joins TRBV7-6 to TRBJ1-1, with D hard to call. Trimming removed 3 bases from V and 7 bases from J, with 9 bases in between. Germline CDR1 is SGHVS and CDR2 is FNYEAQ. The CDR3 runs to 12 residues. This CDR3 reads CASSFLADEAFF. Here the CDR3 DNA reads TGTGCCAGCAGCTTTCTGGCAGATGAAGCTTTCTTT.

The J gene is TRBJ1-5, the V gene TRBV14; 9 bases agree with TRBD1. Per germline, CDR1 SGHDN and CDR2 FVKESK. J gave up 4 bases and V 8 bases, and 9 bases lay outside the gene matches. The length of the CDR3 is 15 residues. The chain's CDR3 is CASRSQGQGNQPQHF. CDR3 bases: TGTGCCAGCCGATCTCAGGGACAGGGAAATCAGCCCCAGCATTTT.

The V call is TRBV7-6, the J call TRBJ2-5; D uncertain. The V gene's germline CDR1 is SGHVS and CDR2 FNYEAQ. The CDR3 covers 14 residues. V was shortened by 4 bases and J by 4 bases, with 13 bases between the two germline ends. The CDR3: CASSSTSGPETQYF. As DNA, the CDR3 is TGTGCCAGCAGCTCCACCTCCGGGCCAGAGACCCAGTACTTC.

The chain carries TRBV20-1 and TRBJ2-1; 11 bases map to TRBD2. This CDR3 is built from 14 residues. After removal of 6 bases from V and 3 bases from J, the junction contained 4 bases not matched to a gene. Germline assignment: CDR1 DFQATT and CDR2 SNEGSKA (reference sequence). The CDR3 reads CSAAGTSGYNEQFF. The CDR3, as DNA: TGCAGTGCGGCCGGGACTAGCGGCTACAATGAGCAGTTCTTC.

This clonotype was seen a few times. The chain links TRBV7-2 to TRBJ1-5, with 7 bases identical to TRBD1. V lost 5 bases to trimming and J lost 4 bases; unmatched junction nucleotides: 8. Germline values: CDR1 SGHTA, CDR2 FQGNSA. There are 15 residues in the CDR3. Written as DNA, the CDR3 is TGTGCCAGCAGCACCCGACAGGGCCCGAATCAGCCCCAGCATTTT. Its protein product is CASSTRQGPNQPQHF.

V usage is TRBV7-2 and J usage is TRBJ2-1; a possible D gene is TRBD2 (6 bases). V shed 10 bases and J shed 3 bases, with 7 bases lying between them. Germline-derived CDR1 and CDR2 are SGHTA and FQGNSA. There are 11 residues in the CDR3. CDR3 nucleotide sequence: TGTGCCATCGGGGGCTACAATGAGCAGTTCTTC. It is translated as CAIGGYNEQFF.

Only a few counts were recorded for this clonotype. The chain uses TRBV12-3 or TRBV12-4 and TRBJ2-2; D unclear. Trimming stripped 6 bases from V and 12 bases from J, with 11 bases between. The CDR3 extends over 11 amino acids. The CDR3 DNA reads TGTGCCAGCAGCCCCGGCGTAAAGCTGTTTTTT. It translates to CASSPGVKLFF.

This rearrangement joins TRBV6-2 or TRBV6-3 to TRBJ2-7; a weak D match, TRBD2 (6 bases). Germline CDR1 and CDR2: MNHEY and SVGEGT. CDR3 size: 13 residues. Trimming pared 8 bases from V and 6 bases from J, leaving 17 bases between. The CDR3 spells CASGGSSGREQYF. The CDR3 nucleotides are TGTGCCAGCGGGGGGAGTAGCGGACGCGAGCAGTACTTC.

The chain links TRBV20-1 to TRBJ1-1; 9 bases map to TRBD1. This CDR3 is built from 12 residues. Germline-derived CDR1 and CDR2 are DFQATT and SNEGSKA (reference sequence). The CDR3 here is CSPGQGNTEAFF. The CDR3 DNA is TGCAGCCCGGGACAGGGGAACACTGAAGCTTTCTTT.

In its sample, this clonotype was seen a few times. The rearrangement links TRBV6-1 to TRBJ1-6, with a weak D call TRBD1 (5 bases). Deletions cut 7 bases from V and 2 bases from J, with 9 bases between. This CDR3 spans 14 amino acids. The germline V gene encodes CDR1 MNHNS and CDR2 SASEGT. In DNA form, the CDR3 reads TGTGCCAGCAAAAGACAGCCCTATAATTCACCCCTCCACTTT. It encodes CASKRQPYNSPLHF.

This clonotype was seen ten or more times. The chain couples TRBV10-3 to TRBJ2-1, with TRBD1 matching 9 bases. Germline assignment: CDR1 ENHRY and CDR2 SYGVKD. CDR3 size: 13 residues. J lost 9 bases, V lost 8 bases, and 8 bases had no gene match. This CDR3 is CAIQGQGVGEQFF. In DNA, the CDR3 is TGTGCCATCCAGGGACAGGGAGTGGGTGAGCAGTTCTTC.

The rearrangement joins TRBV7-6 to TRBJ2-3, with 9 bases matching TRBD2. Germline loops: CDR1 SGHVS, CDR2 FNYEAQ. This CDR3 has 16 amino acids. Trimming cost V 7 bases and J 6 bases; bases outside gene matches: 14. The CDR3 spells CASNRLAGGPGDTQYF. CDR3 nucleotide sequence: TGTGCCAGCAACAGGCTGGCGGGAGGGCCGGGGGATACGCAGTATTTT.